The rows below give T cell receptor beta chains drawn from one sample of a study of T cell repertoires in cytomegalovirus infection. TCRdb ran MiXCR on the reads and lists one entry per CDR3 protein. The sample contains about 300,000 distinct CDR3 sequences, more than 20% of which appear only once. Sequenced sample: PBMCs. Receptors originate from a human donor in good health (CMV status not recorded). Some clones in this sample may be carry-over from other donors' samples. The CDR3 runs from the conserved cysteine through the conserved F or W. D genes are given only for firm matches. Clone sizes are given selectively: once, few, many, or a class where the clone is expanded.

clone_size: few; d_call: .; j_call: TRBJ2-7; v_call: TRBV27; cdr3_aa: CASSVRDGYEQYF; cdr3_nt: TGTGCCAGCAGTGTCCGGGACGGCTACGAGCAGTACTTC
clone_size: many; d_call: TRBD1; j_call: TRBJ2-7; v_call: TRBV29-1; cdr3_aa: CSVLGGTGLYEQYF; cdr3_nt: TGCAGCGTTTTGGGCGGGACAGGGTTGTACGAGCAGTACTTC
clone_size: many; d_call: TRBD1; j_call: TRBJ2-7; v_call: TRBV7-2; cdr3_aa: CASSKQGANSYEQYF; cdr3_nt: TGTGCCAGCAGCAAACAGGGGGCGAACTCCTACGAGCAGTACTTC
clone_size: few; d_call: .; j_call: TRBJ1-5; v_call: TRBV6-5; cdr3_aa: CASSYSGAEQPQHF; cdr3_nt: TGTGCCAGCAGTTACTCGGGGGCTGAGCAGCCCCAGCATTTT
clone_size: few; d_call: .; j_call: TRBJ1-2; v_call: TRBV7-2; cdr3_aa: CASRPGGGGPYGYTF; cdr3_nt: TGTGCCAGCAGACCCGGTGGGGGGGGGCCATATGGCTACACCTTC
clone_size: many; d_call: .; j_call: TRBJ2-5; v_call: TRBV6-5; cdr3_aa: CASSYSTGRQETQYF; cdr3_nt: TGTGCCAGCAGTTATTCGACAGGACGCCAAGAGACCCAGTACTTC
clone_size: many; d_call: TRBD1; j_call: TRBJ2-5; v_call: TRBV28; cdr3_aa: CASSPDRGRETQYF; cdr3_nt: TGTGCCAGCAGTCCGGACAGGGGTCGGGAGACCCAGTACTTC
clone_size: few; d_call: .; j_call: TRBJ2-3; v_call: TRBV11-3; cdr3_aa: CASSSTTGTDTQYF; cdr3_nt: TGTGCCAGCAGCTCAACTACGGGCACAGATACGCAGTATTTT
clone_size: many; d_call: TRBD1; j_call: TRBJ2-1; v_call: TRBV7-2; cdr3_aa: CASSTRQGSYNEQFF; cdr3_nt: TGTGCCAGCAGCACCCGACAGGGTTCCTACAATGAGCAGTTCTTC
clone_size: .; d_call: .; j_call: TRBJ1-4; v_call: TRBV4-1; cdr3_aa: CASSQDRVDLGEKLFF; cdr3_nt: TGCGCCAGCAGCCAAGATAGGGTGGACCTAGGGGAAAAACTGTTTTTT
clone_size: few; d_call: .; j_call: TRBJ2-7; v_call: TRBV7-2; cdr3_aa: CASSPQVSEQYF; cdr3_nt: TGTGCCAGCAGCCCTCAGGTATCCGAGCAGTACTTC
clone_size: .; d_call: .; j_call: TRBJ1-5; v_call: TRBV27; cdr3_aa: CASSLRGFSGQPQHF; cdr3_nt: TGTGCCAGCAGTTTAAGGGGTTTCTCGGGACAGCCCCAGCATTTT
clone_size: few; d_call: .; j_call: TRBJ1-6; v_call: TRBV5-1; cdr3_aa: CASSSPGDQPLHF; cdr3_nt: TGCGCCAGCAGCTCGCCCGGGGACCAACCCCTCCACTTT
clone_size: .; d_call: TRBD2; j_call: TRBJ2-5; v_call: TRBV9; cdr3_aa: CASSKTSVQETQYF; cdr3_nt: TGTGCCAGCAGCAAAACTAGCGTCCAAGAGACCCAGTACTTC
clone_size: .; d_call: TRBD2; j_call: TRBJ2-1; v_call: TRBV11-3; cdr3_aa: CASSLGLAGGYNEQFF; cdr3_nt: TGTGCCAGCAGCTTGGGACTAGCGGGAGGGTACAATGAGCAGTTCTTC
clone_size: few; d_call: TRBD2; j_call: TRBJ2-1; v_call: TRBV7-8; cdr3_aa: CASSFNERDYNEQFF; cdr3_nt: TGTGCCAGCAGCTTCAACGAGCGGGACTACAATGAGCAGTTCTTC
clone_size: .; d_call: TRBD1; j_call: TRBJ2-1; v_call: TRBV24-1; cdr3_aa: CATSDPTGGSYNEQFF; cdr3_nt: TGTGCCACCAGTGACCCAACAGGGGGGTCGTACAATGAGCAGTTCTTC
clone_size: .; d_call: .; j_call: TRBJ2-2; v_call: TRBV12-3/TRBV12-4; cdr3_aa: CASTQGGPSPRTGELFF; cdr3_nt: TGTGCCAGCACCCAAGGGGGACCCAGCCCGAGGACCGGGGAGCTGTTTTTT
clone_size: .; d_call: .; j_call: TRBJ2-1; v_call: TRBV4-1; cdr3_aa: CASSQDAGVAYNEQFF; cdr3_nt: TGCGCCAGCAGCCAAGATGCCGGGGTGGCCTACAATGAGCAGTTCTTC
clone_size: many; d_call: .; j_call: TRBJ1-3; v_call: TRBV6-5; cdr3_aa: CASSYSRTLSGNTIYF; cdr3_nt: TGTGCCAGCAGTTACTCCCGGACATTATCTGGAAACACCATATATTTT
clone_size: few; d_call: .; j_call: TRBJ2-6; v_call: TRBV28; cdr3_aa: CASSGRSGANVLTF; cdr3_nt: TGTGCCAGTTCCGGCCGGTCTGGGGCCAACGTCCTGACTTTC
clone_size: few; d_call: TRBD2; j_call: TRBJ2-1; v_call: TRBV3-1; cdr3_aa: CASSPFTASGTYNEQFF; cdr3_nt: TGTGCCAGCAGCCCTTTTACGGCTAGCGGAACCTACAATGAGCAGTTCTTC
clone_size: .; d_call: .; j_call: TRBJ1-2; v_call: TRBV7-9; cdr3_aa: CASSLTEVHYYGYTF; cdr3_nt: TGTGCCAGCAGCTTAACGGAGGTGCATTACTATGGCTACACCTTC
clone_size: many; d_call: .; j_call: TRBJ2-1; v_call: TRBV7-2; cdr3_aa: CASSWDNIIYEQFF; cdr3_nt: TGTGCCAGCAGCTGGGACAATATTATCTATGAGCAGTTCTTC
clone_size: .; d_call: TRBD2; j_call: TRBJ2-1; v_call: TRBV5-4; cdr3_aa: CASRPGLADNEQFF; cdr3_nt: TGTGCCAGCAGACCGGGACTAGCGGACAATGAGCAGTTCTTC
clone_size: .; d_call: .; j_call: TRBJ1-4; v_call: TRBV12-3/TRBV12-4; cdr3_aa: CASRAPLSNEKLFF; cdr3_nt: TGTGCCAGCAGAGCACCCCTCTCTAATGAAAAACTGTTTTTT
clone_size: few; d_call: .; j_call: TRBJ1-2; v_call: TRBV13; cdr3_aa: CASSFDSYYGYTF; cdr3_nt: TGTGCCAGCAGCTTCGACAGTTACTATGGCTACACCTTC
clone_size: few; d_call: .; j_call: TRBJ2-1; v_call: TRBV7-2; cdr3_aa: CASSLTRDSSQFF; cdr3_nt: TGTGCCAGCAGCTTAACCAGGGACTCCTCGCAGTTCTTC
clone_size: few; d_call: .; j_call: TRBJ1-1; v_call: TRBV4-1; cdr3_aa: CASSQERGIQITEAFF; cdr3_nt: TGCGCCAGCAGCCAAGAGCGGGGGATACAAATAACTGAAGCTTTCTTT
clone_size: .; d_call: .; j_call: TRBJ2-5; v_call: TRBV28; cdr3_aa: CASSLHSRETQYF; cdr3_nt: TGTGCCAGCAGTTTACACAGCCGGGAGACCCAGTACTTC
clone_size: .; d_call: TRBD2; j_call: TRBJ2-3; v_call: TRBV20-1; cdr3_aa: CSARRLAGAGDTQYF; cdr3_nt: TGCAGTGCCAGAAGACTAGCGGGGGCGGGGGATACGCAGTATTTT
clone_size: .; d_call: .; j_call: TRBJ1-2; v_call: TRBV11-2; cdr3_aa: CASSLERGRDYGYTF; cdr3_nt: TGTGCCAGCAGCTTAGAGAGGGGGAGAGACTATGGCTACACCTTC
clone_size: .; d_call: .; j_call: TRBJ2-2; v_call: TRBV2; cdr3_aa: CTSRGRVNTGELFF; cdr3_nt: TGTACCAGCAGGGGCAGGGTTAACACCGGGGAGCTGTTTTTT
clone_size: few; d_call: TRBD1; j_call: TRBJ2-7; v_call: TRBV5-4; cdr3_aa: CASSLKDRGTYEQYF; cdr3_nt: TGTGCCAGCAGCTTGAAGGACAGGGGAACCTACGAGCAGTACTTC
clone_size: .; d_call: .; j_call: TRBJ2-3; v_call: TRBV5-4; cdr3_aa: CASSGAGRNTDTQYF; cdr3_nt: TGTGCCAGCAGCGGGGCAGGGAGGAACACAGATACGCAGTATTTT
clone_size: many; d_call: TRBD2; j_call: TRBJ2-3; v_call: TRBV7-3; cdr3_aa: CASSPGLAGGRGVGTDTQYF; cdr3_nt: TGTGCCAGCAGCCCAGGACTAGCGGGAGGGCGCGGTGTAGGCACAGATACGCAGTATTTT
clone_size: .; d_call: .; j_call: TRBJ1-3; v_call: TRBV10-3; cdr3_aa: CAISGRDRSGNTIYF; cdr3_nt: TGTGCCATCAGTGGGAGAGATCGCTCTGGAAACACCATATATTTT
clone_size: .; d_call: .; j_call: TRBJ1-5; v_call: TRBV28; cdr3_aa: CASIHGRDQPQHF; cdr3_nt: TGTGCCAGCATCCATGGCCGGGATCAGCCCCAGCATTTT
clone_size: few; d_call: .; j_call: TRBJ1-2; v_call: TRBV6-5; cdr3_aa: CASSYSRPSRGYTF; cdr3_nt: TGTGCCAGCAGTTACTCCCGTCCTTCGCGAGGCTACACCTTC
clone_size: .; d_call: .; j_call: TRBJ1-2; v_call: TRBV13; cdr3_aa: CASSSMGAGRVDGYTF; cdr3_nt: TGTGCCAGCAGCTCAATGGGGGCCGGCAGGGTAGATGGCTACACCTTC
clone_size: few; d_call: .; j_call: TRBJ2-1; v_call: TRBV6-2/TRBV6-3; cdr3_aa: CASTPGATLSYNEQFF; cdr3_nt: TGTGCCAGCACACCAGGGGCTACACTCTCCTACAATGAGCAGTTCTTC
clone_size: .; d_call: .; j_call: TRBJ2-3; v_call: TRBV7-2; cdr3_aa: CASSLGASGGGDTQYF; cdr3_nt: TGTGCCAGCAGCTTAGGGGCTAGCGGAGGGGGGGATACGCAGTATTTT
clone_size: many; d_call: .; j_call: TRBJ1-5; v_call: TRBV7-2; cdr3_aa: CASSFYSDQPQHF; cdr3_nt: TGTGCCAGCAGCTTCTATTCCGATCAGCCCCAGCATTTT
clone_size: .; d_call: .; j_call: TRBJ2-1; v_call: TRBV2; cdr3_aa: CASRESQYNEQFF; cdr3_nt: TGTGCCAGCAGGGAATCACAATACAATGAGCAGTTCTTC
clone_size: .; d_call: .; j_call: TRBJ1-6; v_call: TRBV10-3; cdr3_aa: CAATGPRGSPLHF; cdr3_nt: TGTGCCGCCACCGGGCCCAGGGGCTCACCCCTCCACTTT
clone_size: few; d_call: .; j_call: TRBJ1-6; v_call: TRBV14; cdr3_aa: CASSQESRNSPLHF; cdr3_nt: TGTGCCAGCAGCCAAGAGAGCCGTAATTCACCCCTCCACTTT
clone_size: .; d_call: TRBD1; j_call: TRBJ2-7; v_call: TRBV20-1; cdr3_aa: CSAAGQGYEQYF; cdr3_nt: TGCAGTGCTGCGGGACAGGGTTACGAGCAGTACTTC
clone_size: few; d_call: .; j_call: TRBJ2-5; v_call: TRBV6-2/TRBV6-3; cdr3_aa: CASTRRYQETQYF; cdr3_nt: TGTGCCAGTACGAGACGGTACCAAGAGACCCAGTACTTC
clone_size: many; d_call: .; j_call: TRBJ2-5; v_call: TRBV7-2; cdr3_aa: CASSPRREETQYF; cdr3_nt: TGTGCCAGCAGCCCCAGACGAGAAGAGACCCAGTACTTC
clone_size: few; d_call: .; j_call: TRBJ1-4; v_call: TRBV20-1; cdr3_aa: CSAPTAEDEKLFF; cdr3_nt: TGCAGTGCTCCGACAGCAGAAGACGAAAAACTGTTTTTT
clone_size: few; d_call: .; j_call: TRBJ2-3; v_call: TRBV29-1; cdr3_aa: CSVVSSTDTQYF; cdr3_nt: TGCAGCGTTGTTTCTAGCACAGATACGCAGTATTTT
clone_size: many; d_call: .; j_call: TRBJ2-5; v_call: TRBV28; cdr3_aa: CASTGYTETQYF; cdr3_nt: TGTGCCAGCACGGGGTATACTGAGACCCAGTACTTC
clone_size: .; d_call: TRBD1; j_call: TRBJ1-6; v_call: TRBV9; cdr3_aa: CASSVTGTGQSPLHF; cdr3_nt: TGTGCCAGCAGCGTTACCGGGACAGGGCAATCACCCCTCCACTTT
clone_size: .; d_call: .; j_call: TRBJ1-2; v_call: TRBV3-1; cdr3_aa: CASTIASAGGLIYGYTF; cdr3_nt: TGTGCCAGCACCATAGCAAGCGCGGGGGGTTTGATTTATGGCTACACCTTC